Sequencing of this T cell receptor beta chain was carried out in a study of lymphopenia after photon versus proton radiotherapy. Study-wide results and limits: After the lymphocyte nadir, photon-treated repertoires showed oligoclonal expansion, especially of CD8+ Temra cells. A bigger post-nadir fall in TCR diversity correlated inversely with survival time in deceased patients.

TCRdb keeps only in-frame clones here, not all; method: immunoSEQ multiplex PCR. The sample holds around 160,000 clones, about 88% seen once. The CDR3 loop spans 14 amino acids. The germline V and J ends were trimmed by 0 bases and 3 bases, with 10 bases remaining between them. CDR1 and CDR2 from the germline V gene are SGHNT and YYREEE (reference sequence). Worth noting for this clone: Its antigen is unidentified.

The gene calls are TRBV5-4 and TRBJ2-7, with D unresolved. The clonotype was recovered from a man between 45 and 60 years old with gastric cancer. Source: peripheral blood, taken from a patient treated with photon-based radiotherapy. CDR3 DNA sequence: TGTGCCAGCAGCTTGGGGCCCCTGGGCTACGAGCAGTACTTC. Translating gives CASSLGPLGYEQYF.